A selection of T cell receptor beta chains follows, all from one sample in a study of Graves' ophthalmopathy and Graves' hyperthyroidism. TCRdb re-analysed the multiplex PCR reads in MiXCR, keeping a single row per CDR3 protein. The table shows more than 550,000 distinct CDR3 sequences, with under 50% occurring only once. The sequenced sample consisted of peripheral blood. The receptors come from an adult man with Graves' ophthalmopathy. Both conserved end residues are trimmed from each CDR3.

cdr3_aa: ASVRGDTSEQY; j_call: TRBJ2-7; v_call: TRBV25-1
cdr3_aa: SAATSANTEAF; j_call: TRBJ1-1; v_call: TRBV20-1
cdr3_aa: ASSLAGDNEQF; j_call: TRBJ2-1; v_call: TRBV9
cdr3_aa: ASSYSTSNYGYT; j_call: TRBJ1-2; v_call: TRBV10-3
cdr3_aa: AWSARVPGELF; j_call: TRBJ2-2; v_call: TRBV30
cdr3_aa: ASSEYEGEGDSPLH; j_call: TRBJ1-6; v_call: TRBV25-1
cdr3_aa: ASSEALRGNQPQH; j_call: TRBJ1-5; v_call: TRBV2
cdr3_aa: ASDNNRVNSPLH; j_call: TRBJ1-6; v_call: TRBV12-3/TRBV12-4
cdr3_aa: ASSHSGTAYEQY; j_call: TRBJ2-7; v_call: TRBV4-3
cdr3_aa: ASSSLGRGDQPQH; j_call: TRBJ1-5; v_call: TRBV7-2
cdr3_aa: ASSLNSNTGELF; j_call: TRBJ2-2; v_call: TRBV7-9
cdr3_aa: SAAPDPGNTIY; j_call: TRBJ1-3; v_call: TRBV29-1
cdr3_aa: ASSMRGAPGNQPQH; j_call: TRBJ1-5; v_call: TRBV19
cdr3_aa: ASSRPSGDQETQY; j_call: TRBJ2-5; v_call: TRBV5-1
cdr3_aa: ASSGSPDYNEQF; j_call: TRBJ2-1; v_call: TRBV10-2
cdr3_aa: AIGQVPPYEQY; j_call: TRBJ2-7; v_call: TRBV6-1
cdr3_aa: SVPDRDGNTIY; j_call: TRBJ1-3; v_call: TRBV20-1
cdr3_aa: AFDSRSGNTIY; j_call: TRBJ1-3; v_call: TRBV19
cdr3_aa: ASSLDVIGELF; j_call: TRBJ2-2; v_call: TRBV5-1
cdr3_aa: ASSYGPPLTRRTGELF; j_call: TRBJ2-2; v_call: TRBV10-3
cdr3_aa: ASSQQYRTGAGELF; j_call: TRBJ2-2; v_call: TRBV4-1
cdr3_aa: ASSQGVRGTEAF; j_call: TRBJ1-1; v_call: TRBV5-1
cdr3_aa: ASSPREQSSYEQY; j_call: TRBJ2-7; v_call: TRBV19
cdr3_aa: ASSPSPGVEAGYGYT; j_call: TRBJ1-2; v_call: TRBV12-3/TRBV12-4
cdr3_aa: ASSSPGQRPNTGKLF; j_call: TRBJ2-2; v_call: TRBV7-9
cdr3_aa: ASSSMVGNTEAF; j_call: TRBJ1-1; v_call: TRBV2
cdr3_aa: ASSEEGSGGEAF; j_call: TRBJ1-1; v_call: TRBV25-1
cdr3_aa: SLDGNGYT; j_call: TRBJ1-2; v_call: TRBV29-1
cdr3_aa: ASKGSANQETQY; j_call: TRBJ2-5; v_call: TRBV2
cdr3_aa: ASSTVPPSANYGYT; j_call: TRBJ1-2; v_call: TRBV19
cdr3_aa: ASSVGLTYNEQF; j_call: TRBJ2-1; v_call: TRBV10-2